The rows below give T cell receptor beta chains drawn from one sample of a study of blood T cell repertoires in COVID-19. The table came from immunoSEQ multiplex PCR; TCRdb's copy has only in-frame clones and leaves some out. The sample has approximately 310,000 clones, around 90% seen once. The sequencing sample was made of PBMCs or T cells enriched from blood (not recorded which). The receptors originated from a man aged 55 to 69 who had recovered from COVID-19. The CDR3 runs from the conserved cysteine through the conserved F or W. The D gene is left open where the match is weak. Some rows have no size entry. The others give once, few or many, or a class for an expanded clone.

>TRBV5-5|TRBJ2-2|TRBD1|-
TGTGCCAGCAGCCCAACAGGGGGCAGTGGGACCGGGGAGCTGTTTTTT
CASSPTGGSGTGELFF
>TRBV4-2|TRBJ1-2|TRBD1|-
TGTGCCAGCAGCCAAGAGACAGGGGATAGATATGGCTACACCTTC
CASSQETGDRYGYTF
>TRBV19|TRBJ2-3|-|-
TGTGCCAGTAGTATTGGGAGCGGGTCTGGCACAGATACGCAGTATTTT
CASSIGSGSGTDTQYF
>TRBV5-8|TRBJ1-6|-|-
TGTGCCAGCAGCTTGGTCACAGGGAGTAATTCACCCCTCCACTTT
CASSLVTGSNSPLHF
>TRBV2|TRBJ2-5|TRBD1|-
TGTGCCAGCAGTGATCGGACAGGGAAAGAGACCCAGTACTTC
CASSDRTGKETQYF
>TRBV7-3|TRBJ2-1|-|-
TGTGCCAGCAGCTTTGTAGCGGAGTCGTCCGGTGAGCAGTTCTTC
CASSFVAESSGEQFF
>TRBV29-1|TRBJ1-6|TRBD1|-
TGCAGCGTTGGGACAGGGGGGAATTCACCCCTCCACTTT
CSVGTGGNSPLHF
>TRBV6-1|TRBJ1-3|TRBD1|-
TGTGCCAGCAGTGACGGGACAGTTGGAAACACCATATATTTT
CASSDGTVGNTIYF
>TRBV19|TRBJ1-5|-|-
TGTGCCAGTAGTACCAGGGATAATCAGCCCCAGCATTTT
CASSTRDNQPQHF
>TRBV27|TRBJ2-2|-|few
TGTGCCAGCAGTGCTCAGGGTCACGGGGAGCTGTTTTTT
CASSAQGHGELFF
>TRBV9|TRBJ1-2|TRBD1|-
TGTGCCAGCAGCCCCCGAAGGTGGGGACAGGGAGCAAAAGGCTACACCTTC
CASSPRRWGQGAKGYTF
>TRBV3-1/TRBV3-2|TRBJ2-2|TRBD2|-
TGTGCCAGCAGCCAAGCTAGCGGGAGCAAGGAGCTGTTTTTT
CASSQASGSKELFF
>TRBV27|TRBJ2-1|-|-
TGTGCCAGCAGTTCCCCGCGTCGCGGAATTGCTGGCAATGAGCAGTTCTTC
CASSSPRRGIAGNEQFF
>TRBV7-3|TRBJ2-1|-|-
TGTGCCAGCAGCTTAACGTCGGCCGGGTATTGGAATGAGCAGTTCTTC
CASSLTSAGYWNEQFF
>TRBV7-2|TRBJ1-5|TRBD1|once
TGTGCCAGCAGCTCGGGACAGGGAGGGAATACCAATCAGCCCCAGCATTTT
CASSSGQGGNTNQPQHF
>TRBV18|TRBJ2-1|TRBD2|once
TGTGCCAGCTCACCACCCGGCGGGGGCTCCTACAATGAGCAGTTCTTC
CASSPPGGGSYNEQFF
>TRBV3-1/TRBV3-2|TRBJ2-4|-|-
TGTGCCAGCAGCGGCCGAGACGTGGAGGGGTGGGCCAAAAACATTCAGTACTTC
CASSGRDVEGWAKNIQYF
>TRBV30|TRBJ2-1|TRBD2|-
TGTGCCTGGGGGACTAGCGTTTCCTACAATGAGCAGTTCTTC
CAWGTSVSYNEQFF
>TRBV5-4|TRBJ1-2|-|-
TGTGCCAGCAGCTTGGGAGGGGAGGGAGGCGGCTACACCTTC
CASSLGGEGGGYTF
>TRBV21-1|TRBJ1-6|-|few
TGTGCCAGCAGCCAAGGACAGGGGGCATCCTATAATTCACCCCTCCACTTT
CASSQGQGASYNSPLHF
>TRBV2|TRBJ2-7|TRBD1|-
TGTGCCAGCAGTGAAGGGACAGGACACTACGAGCAGTACTTC
CASSEGTGHYEQYF
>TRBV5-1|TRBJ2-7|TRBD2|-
TGCGCCAGCAGCATCGGGACTAGCGGGAGAGGTTACGAGCAGTACTTC
CASSIGTSGRGYEQYF
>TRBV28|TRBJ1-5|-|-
TGTGCCAGCAGTTCAAGGCCAGGGGTCGGCAATCAGCCCCAGCATTTT
CASSSRPGVGNQPQHF